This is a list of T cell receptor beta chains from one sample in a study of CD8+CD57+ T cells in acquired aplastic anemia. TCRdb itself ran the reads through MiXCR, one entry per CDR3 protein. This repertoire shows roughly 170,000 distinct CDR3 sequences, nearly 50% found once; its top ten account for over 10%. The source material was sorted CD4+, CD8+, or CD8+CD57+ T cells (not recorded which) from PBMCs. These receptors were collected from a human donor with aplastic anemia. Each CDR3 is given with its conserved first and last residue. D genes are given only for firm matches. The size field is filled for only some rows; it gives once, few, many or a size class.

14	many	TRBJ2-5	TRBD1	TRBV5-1	TGCGCCAGCAAAGACAGGGGTACCCAAGAGACCCAGTACTTC	CASKDRGTQETQYF
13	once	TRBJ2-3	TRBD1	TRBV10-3	TGTGCCAGCAGTGACAGGGAGACAGATACGCAGTATTTT	CASSDRETDTQYF
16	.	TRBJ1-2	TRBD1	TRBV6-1	TGTGCCAGCAGGATTGACAGGGGGAAACCGAACTATGGCTACACCTTC	CASRIDRGKPNYGYTF
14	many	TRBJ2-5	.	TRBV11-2	TGTGCCAGCAGCCGACTAGTGGTTGAAGAGACCCAGTACTTC	CASSRLVVEETQYF
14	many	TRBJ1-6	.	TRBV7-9	TGTGCCAGCAGCTTAGCGCGGGGTGACTCACCCCTCCACTTT	CASSLARGDSPLHF
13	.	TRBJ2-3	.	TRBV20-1	TGCAGTGCTAGAGATCGGGGCGGGAATACGCAGTATTTT	CSARDRGGNTQYF
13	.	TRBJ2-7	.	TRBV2	TGTGCCAGCAGTGGTGTGGGGCAGTGGGAGCAGTACTTC	CASSGVGQWEQYF
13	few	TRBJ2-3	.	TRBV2	TGTGCCAGCAGTGAGGCCAGCACAGATACGCAGTATTTT	CASSEASTDTQYF
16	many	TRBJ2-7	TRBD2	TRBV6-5	TGTGCCAGCAGTTCCACCACTAGCGGGGGGGCCGGGGGGCAGTACTTC	CASSSTTSGGAGGQYF
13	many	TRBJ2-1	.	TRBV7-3	TGTGCCAGCAGCATATACAGGGAAAATGAGCAGTTCTTC	CASSIYRENEQFF
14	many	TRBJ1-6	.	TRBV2	TGTGCCAGCCGGGATTTCTCCTATAATTCACCCCTCCACTTT	CASRDFSYNSPLHF
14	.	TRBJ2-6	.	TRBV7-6	TGTGCCAGCAGAAGTCCCCTGGAGGCCAACGTCCTGACTTTC	CASRSPLEANVLTF
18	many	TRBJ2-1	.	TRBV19	TGTGCCAGTAGCTCCCGCCCCCCGGGCGGGAAAGACTACAATGAGCAGTTCTTC	CASSSRPPGGKDYNEQFF
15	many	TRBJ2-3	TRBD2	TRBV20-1	TGCAGTGCTAGAGATCCAGCGGGGAGCACAGATACGCAGTATTTT	CSARDPAGSTDTQYF
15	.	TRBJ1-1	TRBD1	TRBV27	TGTGCCAGCAGTTCACGGACAGGGGGAAACACTGAAGCTTTCTTT	CASSSRTGGNTEAFF
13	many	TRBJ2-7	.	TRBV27	TGTGCCAGCAGTTCGGGGGTGGGGCACGAGCAGTACTTC	CASSSGVGHEQYF
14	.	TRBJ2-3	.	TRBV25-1	TGTGCCAGCAGTGATACGGGGCGGGCAGATACGCAGTATTTT	CASSDTGRADTQYF
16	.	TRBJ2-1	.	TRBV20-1	TGCAGTGCTAGGGGTTGGGGGGCGCAAAACACGAATGAGCAGTTCTTC	CSARGWGAQNTNEQFF
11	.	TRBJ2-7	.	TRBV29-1	TGCAGCGTCCTCCTCAACTACGAGCAGTACTTC	CSVLLNYEQYF
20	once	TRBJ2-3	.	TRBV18	TGTGCCAGCTCACGAGGGGGAGCTAGTCTGCTTGTTGGGGTAACAGATACGCAGTATTTT	CASSRGGASLLVGVTDTQYF
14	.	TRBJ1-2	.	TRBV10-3	TGTGCCATCAGTGAGGGGGGTATAACTAGTGACTACACCTTC	CAISEGGITSDYTF
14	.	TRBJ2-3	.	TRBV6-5	TGTGCCAGCAGTCACACCCCTGGGAGAGATACGCAGTATTTT	CASSHTPGRDTQYF
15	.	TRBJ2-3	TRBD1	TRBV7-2	TGTGCCAGCAGCTCCTGGGACAGGGACACAGATACGCAGTATTTT	CASSSWDRDTDTQYF
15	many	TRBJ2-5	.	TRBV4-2	TGTGCCAGCAGCCAAAATCGGGGGGCCCAAGAGACCCAGTACTTC	CASSQNRGAQETQYF
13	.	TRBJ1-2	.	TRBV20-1	TGCAGTGCTTGGGGGTCAGGGAACTATGGCTACACCTTC	CSAWGSGNYGYTF
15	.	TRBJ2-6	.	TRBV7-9	TGTGCCAGCAGCTTCCCCGGGGCTGGGGCCAACGTCCTGACTTTC	CASSFPGAGANVLTF
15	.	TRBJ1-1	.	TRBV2	TGTGCCAGCAGTGAGCTGGGGTTCCAGGGACCTGAAGCTTTCTTT	CASSELGFQGPEAFF
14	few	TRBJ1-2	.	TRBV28	TGTGCCAGCAGCCCCACAGGGCAGGTCTATGGCTACACCTTC	CASSPTGQVYGYTF
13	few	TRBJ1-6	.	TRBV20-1	TGCAGTGCTAGGGGGGATGGTAATTCACCCCTCCACTTT	CSARGDGNSPLHF
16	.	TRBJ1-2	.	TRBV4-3	TGCGCCAGCAGCCCGAGTGGGCAGTATAATGACTATGGCTACACCTTC	CASSPSGQYNDYGYTF
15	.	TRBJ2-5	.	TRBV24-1	TGTGCCACCAGCTCCGGGACGGAGATCCAAGAGACCCAGTACTTC	CATSSGTEIQETQYF
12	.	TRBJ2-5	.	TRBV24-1	TGTGCCACCAGTGATTTCAAAGAGACCCAGTACTTC	CATSDFKETQYF
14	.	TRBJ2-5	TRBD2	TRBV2	TGTGCCAGCACCGGACTAGCGGGAGGAGAGACCCAGTACTTC	CASTGLAGGETQYF
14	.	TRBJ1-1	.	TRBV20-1	TGCAGTGCTAGTGACCCCGGGAGGGGGACTGAAGCTTTCTTT	CSASDPGRGTEAFF
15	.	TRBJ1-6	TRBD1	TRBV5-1	TGCGCCAGCAGCTTACAGGGGGCTCGAGATTCACCCCTCCACTTT	CASSLQGARDSPLHF